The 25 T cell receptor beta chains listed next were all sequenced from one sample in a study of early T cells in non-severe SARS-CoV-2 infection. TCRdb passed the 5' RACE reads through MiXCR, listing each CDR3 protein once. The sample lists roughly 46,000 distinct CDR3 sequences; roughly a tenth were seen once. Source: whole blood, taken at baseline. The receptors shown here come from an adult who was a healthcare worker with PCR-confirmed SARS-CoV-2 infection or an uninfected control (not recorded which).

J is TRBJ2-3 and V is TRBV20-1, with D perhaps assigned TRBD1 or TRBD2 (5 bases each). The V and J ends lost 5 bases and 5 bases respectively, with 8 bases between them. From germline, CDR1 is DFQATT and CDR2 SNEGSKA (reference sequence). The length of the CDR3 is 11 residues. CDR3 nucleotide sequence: TGCAGTGCTGAGGGGTTAGATACGCAGTATTTT. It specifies CSAEGLDTQYF.

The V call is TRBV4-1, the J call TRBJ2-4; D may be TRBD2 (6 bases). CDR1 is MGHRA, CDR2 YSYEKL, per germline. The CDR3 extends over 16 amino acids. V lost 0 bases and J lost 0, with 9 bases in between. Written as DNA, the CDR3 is TGCGCCAGCAGCCAAGACCCGGGACTAGCCAAAAACATTCAGTACTTC. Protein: CASSQDPGLAKNIQYF.

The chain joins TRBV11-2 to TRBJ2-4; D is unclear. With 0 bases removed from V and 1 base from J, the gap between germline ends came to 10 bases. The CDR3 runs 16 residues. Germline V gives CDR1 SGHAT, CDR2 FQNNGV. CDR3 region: CASSLESLGAKNIQYF. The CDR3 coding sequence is TGTGCCAGCAGCTTAGAGAGTTTGGGGGCCAAAAACATTCAGTACTTC.

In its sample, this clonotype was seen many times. CDR3 region: CASRGLAGYNEQFF. The CDR3 DNA reads as TGTGCCAGCAGGGGACTAGCGGGCTACAATGAGCAGTTCTTC. The chain joins TRBV2 to TRBJ2-1; 12 nucleotides agree with TRBD2. Germline values: CDR1 SNHLY, CDR2 FYNNEI. With V trimmed by 6 bases and J by 3 bases, 0 bases remained unmatched. This CDR3 has 14 amino acids.

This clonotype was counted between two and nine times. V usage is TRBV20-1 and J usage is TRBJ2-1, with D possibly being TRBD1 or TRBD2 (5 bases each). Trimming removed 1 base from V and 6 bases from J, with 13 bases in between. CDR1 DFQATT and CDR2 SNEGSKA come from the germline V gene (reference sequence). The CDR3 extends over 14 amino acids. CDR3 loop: CSARGGTLGNEQFF. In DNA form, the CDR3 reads TGCAGTGCTAGAGGGGGGACCTTGGGCAATGAGCAGTTCTTC.

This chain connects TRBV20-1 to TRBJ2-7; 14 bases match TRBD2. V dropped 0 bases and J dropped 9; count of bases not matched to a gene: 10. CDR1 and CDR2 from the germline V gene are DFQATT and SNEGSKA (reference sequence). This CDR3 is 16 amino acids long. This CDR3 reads CSARDPWTSGGMRQYF. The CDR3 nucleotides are TGCAGTGCTAGAGATCCATGGACTAGCGGGGGGATGCGGCAGTACTTC.

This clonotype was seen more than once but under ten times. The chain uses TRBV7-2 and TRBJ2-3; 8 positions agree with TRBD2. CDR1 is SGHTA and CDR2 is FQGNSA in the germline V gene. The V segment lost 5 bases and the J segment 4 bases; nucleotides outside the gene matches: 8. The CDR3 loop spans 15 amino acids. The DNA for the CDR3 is TGTGCCAGCAGCCCAGGACTAGCTGGACCAGATACGCAGTATTTT. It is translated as CASSPGLAGPDTQYF.

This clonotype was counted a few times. CDR3 loop: CASSQTAGTASGELFF. For the CDR3, the DNA is TGCGCCAGCAGCCAAACCGCTGGGACGGCGTCCGGGGAGCTGTTTTTT. V gene TRBV4-3 combines with J gene TRBJ2-2; D is tentatively TRBD1 or TRBD2 (5 bases each). Trimming removed 2 bases at V and 6 bases at J, with 16 bases between. CDR3 length: 16 amino acids. Germline loops: CDR1 LGHNA, CDR2 YSLEER.

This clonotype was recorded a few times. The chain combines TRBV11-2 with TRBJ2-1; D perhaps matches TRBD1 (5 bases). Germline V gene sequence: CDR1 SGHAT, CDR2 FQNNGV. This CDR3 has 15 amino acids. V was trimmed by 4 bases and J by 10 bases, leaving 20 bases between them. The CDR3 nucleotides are TGTGCCAGCAGCTCCGGACATACGGCGGTCACGGAGCAGTTCTTC. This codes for CASSSGHTAVTEQFF.

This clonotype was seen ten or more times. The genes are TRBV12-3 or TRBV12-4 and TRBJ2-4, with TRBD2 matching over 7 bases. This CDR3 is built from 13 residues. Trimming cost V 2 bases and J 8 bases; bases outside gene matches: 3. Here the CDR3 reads CASSLSRGDIQYF. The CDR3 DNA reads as TGTGCCAGCAGTTTAAGTCGGGGGGACATTCAGTACTTC.

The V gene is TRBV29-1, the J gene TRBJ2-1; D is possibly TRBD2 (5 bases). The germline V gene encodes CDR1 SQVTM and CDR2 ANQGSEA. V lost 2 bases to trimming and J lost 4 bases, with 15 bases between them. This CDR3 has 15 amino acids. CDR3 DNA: TGCAGCGTTGAACTAGCCCGGAACTTATACAATGAGCAGTTCTTC. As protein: CSVELARNLYNEQFF.

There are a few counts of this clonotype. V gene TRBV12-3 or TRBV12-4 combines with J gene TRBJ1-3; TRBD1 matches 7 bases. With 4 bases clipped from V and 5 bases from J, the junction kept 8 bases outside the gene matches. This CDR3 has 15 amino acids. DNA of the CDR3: TGTGCCAGCAGTTCCCACCGGGACAGTCGAAACACCATATATTTT. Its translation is CASSSHRDSRNTIYF.

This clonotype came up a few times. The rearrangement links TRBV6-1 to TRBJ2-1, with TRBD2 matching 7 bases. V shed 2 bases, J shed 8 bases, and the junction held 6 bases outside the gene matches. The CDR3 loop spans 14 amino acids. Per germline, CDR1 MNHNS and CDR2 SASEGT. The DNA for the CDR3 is TGTGCCAGCAGTGAACGGTTCCTAGCGGATGAGCAGTTCTTC. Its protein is CASSERFLADEQFF.

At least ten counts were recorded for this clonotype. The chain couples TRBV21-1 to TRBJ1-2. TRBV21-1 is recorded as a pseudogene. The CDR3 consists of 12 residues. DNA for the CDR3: TGTGCCAGCAGCAAAGAGGAGCTTGGCTACACCTTC. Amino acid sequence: CASSKEELGYTF.

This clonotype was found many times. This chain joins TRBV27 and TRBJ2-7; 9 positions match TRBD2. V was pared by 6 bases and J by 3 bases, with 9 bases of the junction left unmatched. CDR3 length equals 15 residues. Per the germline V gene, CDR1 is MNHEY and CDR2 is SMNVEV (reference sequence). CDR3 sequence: CASRPGTSFNYEQYF. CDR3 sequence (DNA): TGTGCCAGCAGACCAGGGACTAGCTTTAACTACGAGCAGTACTTC.

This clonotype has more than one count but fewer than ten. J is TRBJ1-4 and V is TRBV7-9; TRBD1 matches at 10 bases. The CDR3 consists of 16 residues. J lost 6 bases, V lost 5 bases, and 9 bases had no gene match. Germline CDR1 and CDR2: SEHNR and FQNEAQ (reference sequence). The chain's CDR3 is CASSKGYGTGDEKLFF. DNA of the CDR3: TGTGCCAGCAGCAAGGGGTACGGGACAGGGGATGAAAAACTGTTTTTT.

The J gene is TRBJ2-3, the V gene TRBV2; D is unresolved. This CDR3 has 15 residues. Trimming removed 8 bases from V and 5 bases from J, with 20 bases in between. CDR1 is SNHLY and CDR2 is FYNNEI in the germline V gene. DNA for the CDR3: TGTGCCAGCTCTGGCGAGCGACATATGGGAGATACGCAGTATTTT. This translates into CASSGERHMGDTQYF.

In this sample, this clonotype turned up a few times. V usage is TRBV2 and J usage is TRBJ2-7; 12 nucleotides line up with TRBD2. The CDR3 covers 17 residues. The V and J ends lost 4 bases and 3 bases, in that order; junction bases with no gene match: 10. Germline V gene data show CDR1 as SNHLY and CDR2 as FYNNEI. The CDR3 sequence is CASSVELAGGSLYEQYF. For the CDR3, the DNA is TGTGCCAGCAGTGTAGAACTAGCGGGAGGAAGTCTCTACGAGCAGTACTTC. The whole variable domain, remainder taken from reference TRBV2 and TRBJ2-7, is EPEVTQTPSHQVTQMGQEVILRCVPISNHLYFYWYRQILGQKVEFLVSFYNNEISEKSEIFDDQFSVERPDGSNFTLKIRSTKLEDSAMYFCASSVELAGGSLYEQYFGPGTRLTVT.

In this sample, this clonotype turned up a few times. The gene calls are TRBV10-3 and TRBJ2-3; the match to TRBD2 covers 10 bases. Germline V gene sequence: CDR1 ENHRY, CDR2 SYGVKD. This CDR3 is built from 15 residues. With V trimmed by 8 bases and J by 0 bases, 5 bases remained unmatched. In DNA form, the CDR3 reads TGTGCCATCGCACTAGCGGGGACTAGCACAGATACGCAGTATTTT. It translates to CAIALAGTSTDTQYF.

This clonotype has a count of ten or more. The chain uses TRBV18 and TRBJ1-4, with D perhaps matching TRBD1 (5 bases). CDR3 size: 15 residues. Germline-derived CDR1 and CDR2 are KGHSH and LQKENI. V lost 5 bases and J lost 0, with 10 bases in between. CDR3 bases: TGTGCCAGCTCATCGAGGGGTGCAACTAATGAAAAACTGTTTTTT. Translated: CASSSRGATNEKLFF. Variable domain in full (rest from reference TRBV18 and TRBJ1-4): NAGVMQNPRHLVRRRGQEARLRCSPMKGHSHVYWYRQLPEEGLKFMVYLQKENIIDESGMPKERFSAEFPKEGPSILRIQQVVRGDSAAYFCASSSRGATNEKLFFGSGTQLSVL.

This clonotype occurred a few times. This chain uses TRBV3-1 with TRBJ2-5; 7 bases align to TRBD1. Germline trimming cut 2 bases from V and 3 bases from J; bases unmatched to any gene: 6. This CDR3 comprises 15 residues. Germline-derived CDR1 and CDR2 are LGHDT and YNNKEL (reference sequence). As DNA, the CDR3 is TGTGCCAGCAGCCAAACCGGGACAGTGGAAGAGACCCAGTACTTC. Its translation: CASSQTGTVEETQYF.

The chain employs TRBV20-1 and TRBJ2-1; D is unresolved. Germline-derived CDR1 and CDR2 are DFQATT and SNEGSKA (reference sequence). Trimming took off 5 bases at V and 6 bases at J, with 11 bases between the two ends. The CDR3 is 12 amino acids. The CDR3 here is CSAGHYSNEQFF. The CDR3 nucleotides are TGCAGTGCTGGGCACTATAGCAATGAGCAGTTCTTC.

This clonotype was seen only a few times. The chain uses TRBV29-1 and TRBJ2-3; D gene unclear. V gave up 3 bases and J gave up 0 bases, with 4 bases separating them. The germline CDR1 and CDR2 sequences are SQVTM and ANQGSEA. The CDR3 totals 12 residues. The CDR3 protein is CSVDPSTDTQYF. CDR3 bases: TGCAGCGTTGATCCTAGCACAGATACGCAGTATTTT.

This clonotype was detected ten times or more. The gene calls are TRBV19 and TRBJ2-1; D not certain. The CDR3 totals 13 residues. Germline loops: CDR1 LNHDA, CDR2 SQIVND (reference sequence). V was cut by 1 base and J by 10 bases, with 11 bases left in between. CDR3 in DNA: TGTGCCAGTAGTATAGTGGGGAACGGAGAGCAGTTCTTC. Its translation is CASSIVGNGEQFF. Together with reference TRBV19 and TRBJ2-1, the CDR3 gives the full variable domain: DGGITQSPKYLFRKEGQNVTLSCEQNLNHDAMYWYRQDPGQGLRLIYYSQIVNDFQKGDIAEGYSVSREKKESFPLTVTSAQKNPTAFYLCASSIVGNGEQFFGPGTRLTVL.

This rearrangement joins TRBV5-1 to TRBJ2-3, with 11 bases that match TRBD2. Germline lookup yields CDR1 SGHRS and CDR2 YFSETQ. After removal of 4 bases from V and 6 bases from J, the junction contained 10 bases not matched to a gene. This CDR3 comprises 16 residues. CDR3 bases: TGCGCCAGCAGCCTTGATAGCGGGAGGGCCTTCGATACGCAGTATTTT. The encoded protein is CASSLDSGRAFDTQYF.